These T cell receptor beta chains were read from a single sample in a study of Ad26.COV2.S vaccination and SARS-CoV-2 variants. The data were produced by immunoSEQ multiplex PCR, yet TCRdb's version contains in-frame clones alone and is incomplete. The sample includes hundreds of thousands of clones, about nine tenths of them seen just once. This specimen was peripheral blood, taken in a trial of Ad26.COV2.S vaccine versus placebo. All receptors derive from a person between 18 and 59 years old who received the Ad26.COV2.S COVID-19 vaccine or a placebo. CDR3s include the opening cysteine and the closing phenylalanine or tryptophan. The D gene is left open where the match is weak. Clone size is not always given. Where it is, it says once, few, many or a class for expanded clones.

D gene: TRBD1; clone size: .; V gene: TRBV6-5; CDR3 protein: CAIRDRRNTEAFF
D gene: TRBD2; clone size: .; V gene: TRBV7-3; CDR3 protein: CASSRSSGVETQYF
D gene: TRBD1; clone size: .; V gene: TRBV5-1; CDR3 protein: CASSTGQLNTEAFF
D gene: .; clone size: .; V gene: TRBV12-3/TRBV12-4; CDR3 protein: CASSSRTWDTIYF
D gene: .; clone size: .; V gene: TRBV2; CDR3 protein: CASSGGALGVEQFF
D gene: .; clone size: .; V gene: TRBV2; CDR3 protein: CASRWLTSYEQYF
D gene: TRBD2; clone size: .; V gene: TRBV4-1; CDR3 protein: CASSQEGGLRSYNEQFF
D gene: .; clone size: .; V gene: TRBV6-6; CDR3 protein: CASSTPRGYTF
D gene: .; clone size: .; V gene: TRBV11-2; CDR3 protein: CASSGAQGLITYNSPLHF
D gene: .; clone size: .; V gene: TRBV12-2; CDR3 protein: CASRLGGTGVYNSPLHF
D gene: TRBD1; clone size: once; V gene: TRBV28; CDR3 protein: CASSPSDRGVEKLFF
D gene: .; clone size: .; V gene: TRBV5-4; CDR3 protein: CASSPDKNTEAFF
D gene: TRBD1; clone size: .; V gene: TRBV19; CDR3 protein: CASSMDRGQNQPQHF
D gene: .; clone size: .; V gene: TRBV5-6; CDR3 protein: CASSLGTLNYGYTF
D gene: TRBD1; clone size: .; V gene: TRBV2; CDR3 protein: CASKGTGAINEQFF
D gene: .; clone size: .; V gene: TRBV12-3/TRBV12-4; CDR3 protein: CASSSSAINEQFF
D gene: TRBD1; clone size: few; V gene: TRBV9; CDR3 protein: CASSVEGAPSYGYTF
D gene: .; clone size: .; V gene: TRBV20-1; CDR3 protein: CSASFAGFDNEQFF
D gene: TRBD1; clone size: .; V gene: TRBV4-1; CDR3 protein: CASSQDPTGLNQPQHF
D gene: .; clone size: .; V gene: TRBV4-1; CDR3 protein: CASSQESVRADTQYF
D gene: .; clone size: .; V gene: TRBV2; CDR3 protein: CASSSEAQRGGYTF
D gene: .; clone size: .; V gene: TRBV3-1/TRBV3-2; CDR3 protein: CASSQGTNTGELFF
D gene: .; clone size: .; V gene: TRBV6-4; CDR3 protein: CASSEIAGDGTIYF
D gene: .; clone size: .; V gene: TRBV9; CDR3 protein: CASSVDRVEGPQHF
D gene: .; clone size: few; V gene: TRBV5-1; CDR3 protein: CASSSGVAYGYTF
D gene: .; clone size: .; V gene: TRBV7-3; CDR3 protein: CASSSTGDRTNEQFF
D gene: .; clone size: .; V gene: TRBV29-1; CDR3 protein: CSVELDGSYEQYF
D gene: TRBD2; clone size: .; V gene: TRBV7-8; CDR3 protein: CASSWGLAGIYNEQFF
D gene: .; clone size: .; V gene: TRBV14; CDR3 protein: CASSQNSGSPLHF
D gene: .; clone size: .; V gene: TRBV5-1; CDR3 protein: CASSLVVGGNSRTGELFF
D gene: .; clone size: .; V gene: TRBV6-5; CDR3 protein: CASSYGQTATNEKLFF
D gene: TRBD1; clone size: .; V gene: TRBV24-1; CDR3 protein: CATSDPGQGTDTQYF
D gene: .; clone size: .; V gene: TRBV9; CDR3 protein: CASSVEYTGELFF
D gene: .; clone size: .; V gene: TRBV5-1; CDR3 protein: CASSPDRSGNTIYF
D gene: .; clone size: .; V gene: TRBV2; CDR3 protein: CASSVDGRNYGYTF
D gene: TRBD2; clone size: .; V gene: TRBV2; CDR3 protein: CASSFQTGFVTSGGEYQETQYF
D gene: .; clone size: .; V gene: TRBV18; CDR3 protein: CASSQSSGNTIYF
D gene: .; clone size: .; V gene: TRBV30; CDR3 protein: CACRGDSPLHF
D gene: .; clone size: once; V gene: TRBV19; CDR3 protein: CASSGAGLGNQPQHF
D gene: TRBD1; clone size: .; V gene: TRBV28; CDR3 protein: CATQGADDSNQPQHF
D gene: TRBD1; clone size: .; V gene: TRBV9; CDR3 protein: CASSVAGQLLDEQYF
D gene: .; clone size: .; V gene: TRBV30; CDR3 protein: CAWSQRSGTTIGLAKNIQYF
D gene: .; clone size: .; V gene: TRBV9; CDR3 protein: CASSVNRGELFF
D gene: TRBD1; clone size: .; V gene: TRBV11-3; CDR3 protein: CASSPRSGGAAQETQYF
D gene: .; clone size: .; V gene: TRBV29-1; CDR3 protein: CSVAGASYEQYF
D gene: TRBD1; clone size: .; V gene: TRBV11-2; CDR3 protein: CASSRTGAIGSEQYF
D gene: .; clone size: .; V gene: TRBV18; CDR3 protein: CASSYGLAGQETQYF
D gene: TRBD2; clone size: once; V gene: TRBV9; CDR3 protein: CASSVMRGGSHNEQFF
D gene: .; clone size: .; V gene: TRBV27; CDR3 protein: CASSLSGFGNQPQHF
D gene: .; clone size: .; V gene: TRBV5-1; CDR3 protein: CASSVGRGDQYF
D gene: .; clone size: .; V gene: TRBV4-3; CDR3 protein: CASSQDQGRGDGYTF
D gene: TRBD1; clone size: few; V gene: TRBV5-4; CDR3 protein: CASSWDNRGTYEQYF
D gene: .; clone size: .; V gene: TRBV4-3; CDR3 protein: CASSQGQSNQPQHF
D gene: .; clone size: few; V gene: TRBV4-1; CDR3 protein: CASSQDTGSGNTIYF
D gene: TRBD1; clone size: once; V gene: TRBV9; CDR3 protein: CASSVGDSYEKLFF
D gene: TRBD2; clone size: .; V gene: TRBV5-4; CDR3 protein: CASSLGTSGSGWETQYF
D gene: .; clone size: few; V gene: TRBV7-9; CDR3 protein: CASSSHGNQPQHF
D gene: TRBD2; clone size: .; V gene: TRBV27; CDR3 protein: CASRLTSTHLNNEQFF
D gene: TRBD2; clone size: .; V gene: TRBV4-3; CDR3 protein: CASSRRVGTSGRPGANVLTF